This TCR beta chain was sequenced during a study of cytomegalovirus exposure and HLA in healthy donors. Broader study findings: Some public TCRs appeared in many individuals, while most sequences were rare.

In the PCR, 60 Vbeta and 13 Jbeta primers were used. TCRdb's table, derived via immunoSEQ multiplex PCR, lists solely in-frame clones and lacks some. The table shows about 190,000 clones, with 81% occurring only once. The CDR3 loop spans 15 amino acids. CDR1 is MNHNS, CDR2 SASEGT, per germline. V was trimmed by 5 bases and J by 1 base, leaving 11 bases between them. This clone was recorded once. Antigen unknown. This chain connects TRBV6-1 to TRBJ2-2; weak D call: TRBD1 (6 bases). This TCR derives from a woman between 18 and 29 years old in good health and CMV-seropositive. Input material: PBMCs. Written as DNA, the CDR3 is TGTGCCAGCAGTCCCGACAGGTTGAACACCGGGGAGCTGTTTTTT. This gives the protein CASSPDRLNTGELFF.